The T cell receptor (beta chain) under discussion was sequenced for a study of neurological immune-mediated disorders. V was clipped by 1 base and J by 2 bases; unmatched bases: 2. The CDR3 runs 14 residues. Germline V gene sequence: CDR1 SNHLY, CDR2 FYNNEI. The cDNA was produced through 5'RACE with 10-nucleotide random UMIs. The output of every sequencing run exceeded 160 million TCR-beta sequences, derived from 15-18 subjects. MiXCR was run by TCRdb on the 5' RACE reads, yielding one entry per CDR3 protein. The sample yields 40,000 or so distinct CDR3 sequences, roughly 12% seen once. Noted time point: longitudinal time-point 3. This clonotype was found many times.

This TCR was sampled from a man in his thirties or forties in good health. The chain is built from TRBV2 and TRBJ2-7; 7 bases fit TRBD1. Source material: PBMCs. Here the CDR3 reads CASSEGQGAYEQYF. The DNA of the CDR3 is TGTGCCAGCAGTGAAGGGCAGGGGGCCTACGAGCAGTACTTC.